This is a list of T cell receptor beta chains from one sample in a study of blood T cell repertoires in COVID-19. The protocol was immunoSEQ multiplex PCR, while the TCRdb copy is restricted to in-frame clones and leaves out a portion. This sample yields under 150,000 clones, of which over 60% are seen a single time; just under 3% belongs to the top ten. The sequenced sample consisted of PBMCs or T cells enriched from blood (not recorded which). All receptors come from a woman aged 50 to 60 who had recovered from COVID-19. Each CDR3 is given with its conserved first and last residue. The D gene is left open where the match is weak. Some rows have no size entry. The others give once, few or many, or a class for an expanded clone.

V gene,J gene,clone size,D gene,CDR3 protein
TRBV5-1,TRBJ2-5,NA,NA,CASSLWGREETQYF
TRBV5-6,TRBJ1-4,NA,NA,CASSRQGWGNEKLFF
TRBV27,TRBJ1-3,NA,TRBD1,CASSGDRSSGNTIYF
TRBV28,TRBJ1-5,NA,NA,CASSPRYQGRINQPQHF
TRBV2,TRBJ2-6,NA,NA,CASSGRQSSGANVLTF
TRBV6-1,TRBJ1-5,NA,TRBD1,CASSEFRGNQPQHF
TRBV7-6,TRBJ1-5,NA,NA,CASSPGRSGNQPQHF
TRBV6-1,TRBJ1-5,NA,TRBD1,CASSEVRLGTGGFQPQHF
TRBV12-3/TRBV12-4,TRBJ2-7,NA,NA,CASSLVVYEQYF
TRBV29-1,TRBJ2-2,once,NA,CSVGSGKNTGELFF
TRBV28,TRBJ1-1,NA,NA,CASSQNTEAFF
TRBV9,TRBJ2-3,NA,NA,CASSVEGTTDTQYF
TRBV28,TRBJ2-5,NA,TRBD1,CASSSGTGLETQYF
TRBV13,TRBJ1-2,once,NA,CASSPGLGPNYGYTF
TRBV3-1/TRBV3-2,TRBJ2-7,NA,NA,CASSQDRMSYEQYF
TRBV6-2/TRBV6-3,TRBJ1-5,NA,NA,CASSPTGISAQHF
TRBV18,TRBJ2-3,NA,TRBD2,CASSTSGGGTDTQYF
TRBV9,TRBJ1-1,NA,NA,CASSPSGGADTEAFF
TRBV5-6,TRBJ2-7,NA,TRBD1,CASSQRTGPSYEQYF
TRBV3-1/TRBV3-2,TRBJ1-1,NA,NA,CASSQVSEAFF
TRBV5-1,TRBJ2-7,NA,NA,CASSLYTDPSYEQYF